This section outlines one T cell receptor (beta chain) sequence together with its context. Antigen specificity is unknown. This sample is drawn from a study of human T cells and chemical hapten exposure. In the original processing: Samples held a median of around 92,000 TCRs, range about 23,224–700,000. Each CDR3 protein gets one entry after TCRdb re-called the 5' RACE reads with MiXCR. These V and J calls are TCRdb output, not the study's own analysis. The table has 95,000 to 120,000 distinct CDR3 sequences, approximately 20% seen once; the top ten hold around 2.8%. V trimming: 5 bases; J trimming: 6 bases; junction bases outside the gene matches: 10. The CDR3 totals 16 residues. Germline loops: CDR1 SEHNR, CDR2 FQNEAQ (reference sequence). Total RNA was isolated from whole blood that had not been fractionated. Findings and caveats of the study: Counts of TCRs above 1 in 1000 frequency stayed unchanged with DPC sensitization.

The sequence was obtained from a human donor in good health. The chain carries TRBV7-9 and TRBJ2-1, with 10 bases fitting TRBD2. CDR3 DNA sequence: TGTGCCAGCAGCAACACGCTAGCGGGAGACCGCAATGAGCAGTTCTTC. This sequence encodes CASSNTLAGDRNEQFF.